Following are 10 T cell receptor beta chains from one sample sequenced in a study of CD8+ T cells in alopecia areata. RNA extraction was followed by reverse transcription into cDNA, which acted as the sequencing template. Assay used: immunoSEQ multiplex PCR; TCRdb lists only in-frame clones, some missing. The table records more than 200,000 clones, 40% to 55% of them present only once. Stated treatment: oral pan-JAK inhibitor, 5-10 mg twice daily. This sample comprised CD4+ T cells sorted from blood, obtained around week 37, from a patient treated with tofacitinib. These receptors were obtained from a human donor with alopecia areata.

The chain carries TRBV4-2 and TRBJ2-3; no clear D gene. Germline V gives CDR1 LGHNA, CDR2 YNFKEQ. Trimming shortened V by 0 bases and J by 2 bases, and 9 bases separated the two germline ends. This CDR3 is 15 amino acids long. The CDR3 loop reads CASSQEGGNTDTQYF. In DNA form, the CDR3 reads TGTGCCAGCAGCCAAGAAGGTGGGAACACAGATACGCAGTATTTT.

The V gene is TRBV14, the J gene TRBJ2-7; 7 positions agree with TRBD1. Trimming cost V 1 base and J 6 bases; bases outside gene matches: 12. The CDR3 is made up of 16 amino acids. Germline V CDR1 and CDR2: SGHDN, FVKESK. CDR3 in DNA: TGTGCCAGCAGCCAAGTGAGGCCCCAGGGGGTGCGCGAGCAGTACTTC. Residues: CASSQVRPQGVREQYF.

The V and J genes are TRBV9 and TRBJ2-6; the match to TRBD1 covers 7 bases. The CDR3 covers 15 residues. Trimming at V came to 4 bases and at J to 3 bases, leaving 4 bases not matched to a gene. The germline V gene has CDR1 SGDLS and CDR2 YYNGEE. This chain's CDR3 is CASSSTGDGANVLTF. As DNA, the CDR3 is TGTGCCAGCAGCTCCACAGGGGATGGGGCCAACGTCCTGACTTTC. Filled out from reference TRBV9 and TRBJ2-6, the complete variable domain reads DSGVTQTPKHLITATGQRVTLRCSPRSGDLSVYWYQQSLDQGLQFLIQYYNGEERAKGNILERFSAQQFPDLHSELNLSSLELGDSALYFCASSSTGDGANVLTFGAGSRLTVL.

The chain uses TRBV10-3 and TRBJ1-2; weak D call: TRBD1 (6 bases). V was pared by 4 bases and J by 4 bases, with 19 bases between. This CDR3 comprises 16 residues. Germline lookup yields CDR1 ENHRY and CDR2 SYGVKD. The CDR3: CAISAPGAGAPYGYTF. The CDR3 nucleotides read TGTGCCATCAGTGCCCCTGGGGCAGGGGCCCCCTATGGCTACACCTTC.

This chain links TRBV4-3 with TRBJ2-7; 9 bases line up with TRBD1. Trimming at V came to 3 bases and at J to 7 bases, leaving 10 bases not matched to a gene. Germline assignment: CDR1 LGHNA and CDR2 YSLEER. This CDR3 is built from 15 residues. In nucleotides, the CDR3 is TGCGCCAGCAGCCAGGCCGGACAGGGGCATTGGGAGCAGTACTTC. Its translation is CASSQAGQGHWEQYF.

The V and J genes are TRBV27 and TRBJ2-5, with D perhaps matching TRBD1 (5 bases). Germline CDR1 MNHEY, CDR2 SMNVEV (reference sequence). The V end was cut by 0 bases, the J end by 7 bases, with 12 bases between. There are 14 residues in the CDR3. The CDR3 loop is CASSLSGALGTQYF. For the CDR3, the DNA is TGTGCCAGCAGTTTATCAGGGGCGCTTGGGACCCAGTACTTC.

This clone was counted at least ten times. The chain recombines TRBV11-2 with TRBJ2-1; no reliable D call. CDR1 SGHAT and CDR2 FQNNGV come from the germline V gene. Trimming took off 5 bases at V and 3 bases at J, with 8 bases between the two ends. The CDR3 contains 13 residues. This CDR3 reads CASSAELYNEQFF. The CDR3 coding sequence is TGTGCCAGCAGCGCCGAGCTCTACAATGAGCAGTTCTTC.

This clone has more than one count but fewer than ten. The chain employs TRBV5-1 and TRBJ2-6; D is unclear. Per the germline V gene, CDR1 is SGHRS and CDR2 is YFSETQ. The CDR3 loop spans 16 amino acids. V was shortened by 3 bases and J by 0 bases, with 10 bases between the two germline ends. CDR3 region: CASSYPSSSGANVLTF. CDR3 nucleotides: TGCGCCAGCAGCTACCCCTCGAGCTCTGGGGCCAACGTCCTGACTTTC.

Only a few counts were recorded for this clone. The chain joins TRBV7-2 to TRBJ2-3; D remains ambiguous. Trimming stripped 1 base from V and 10 bases from J, with 6 bases between. CDR3 length: 11 residues. The germline V gene has CDR1 SGHTA and CDR2 FQGNSA. CDR3 sequence (DNA): TGTGCCAGCAGCTTAGGGACCTCGCAGTATTTT. As protein: CASSLGTSQYF.

The chain has TRBV30 and TRBJ1-1, with D perhaps TRBD1 (6 bases). Germline loops: CDR1 GTSNPN, CDR2 SVGIG (reference sequence). V was trimmed by 7 bases and J by 1 base, leaving 19 bases between them. CDR3 length: 15 amino acids. CDR3 loop: CAFSTGPLGNTEAFF. CDR3 bases: TGTGCCTTCTCTACAGGGCCACTTGGGAACACTGAAGCTTTCTTT.